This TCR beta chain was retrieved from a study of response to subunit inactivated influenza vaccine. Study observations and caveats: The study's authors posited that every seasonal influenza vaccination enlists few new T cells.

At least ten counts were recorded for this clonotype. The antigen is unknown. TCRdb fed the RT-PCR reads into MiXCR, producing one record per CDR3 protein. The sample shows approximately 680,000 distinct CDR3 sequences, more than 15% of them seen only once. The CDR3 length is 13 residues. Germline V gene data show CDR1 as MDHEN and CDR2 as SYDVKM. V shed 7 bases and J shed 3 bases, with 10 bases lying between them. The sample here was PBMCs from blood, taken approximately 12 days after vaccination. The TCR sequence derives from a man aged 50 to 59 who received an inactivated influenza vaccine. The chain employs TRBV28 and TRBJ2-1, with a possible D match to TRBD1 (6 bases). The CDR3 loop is CASTQGGYNEQFF. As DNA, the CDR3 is TGTGCCAGCACCCAAGGGGGCTACAATGAGCAGTTCTTC. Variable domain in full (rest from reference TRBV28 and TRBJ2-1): DVKVTQSSRYLVKRTGEKVFLECVQDMDHENMFWYRQDPGLGLRLIYFSYDVKMKEKGDIPEGYSVSREKKERFSLILESASTNQTSMYLCASTQGGYNEQFFGPGTRLTVL.